A selection of T cell receptor beta chains follows, all from one sample in a study of shared clonotypes between healthy human individuals. Clones were read by immunoSEQ multiplex PCR, and TCRdb kept only the in-frame ones, dropping some. The sample lists 950,000 to 1,100,000 clones, roughly 75% occurring once. The sample taken for sequencing was memory CD4+ T cells sorted from blood. These receptors all come from a young man in good health. Each CDR3 is given with its conserved first and last residue. D genes are given only for firm matches. Part of the rows lack a size; the others show once, few, many or a class for expanded clones.

j_call d_call v_call clone_size cdr3_aa cdr3_nt
TRBJ1-4 TRBD1 TRBV28 once CASSRQGAGEKLFF TGTGCCAGCAGTCGACAGGGAGCAGGTGAAAAACTGTTTTTT
TRBJ2-5 . TRBV10-3 once CAISEGSGQKTQYF TGTGCCATCAGTGAGGGGTCGGGTCAGAAGACCCAGTACTTC
TRBJ2-2 TRBD1 TRBV5-1 . CASWGQVQVGELFF TGCGCCAGCTGGGGACAGGTTCAGGTCGGGGAGCTGTTTTTT
TRBJ2-7 TRBD1 TRBV6-1 once CASSVVGGQGSYEQYF TGTGCCAGCAGTGTCGTGGGAGGACAGGGTTCCTACGAGCAGTACTTC
TRBJ2-7 . TRBV5-7 . CASSYGVSSYEQYF TGTGCCAGCAGCTATGGAGTCAGTTCCTACGAGCAGTACTTC
TRBJ2-3 . TRBV30 . CAWSGTAAQQGYTQYF TGTGCCTGGAGTGGGACAGCAGCCCAGCAGGGTTATACGCAGTATTTT
TRBJ1-4 . TRBV28 . CASSSREKLFF TGTGCCAGCAGCTCCCGGGAAAAACTGTTTTTT
TRBJ2-1 . TRBV2 . CASSEETAGGEQFF TGTGCCAGCAGTGAAGAGACAGCCGGGGGTGAGCAGTTCTTC
TRBJ2-6 TRBD1 TRBV18 many CASSPGQGWGSGANVLTF TGTGCCAGCTCCCCCGGACAGGGTTGGGGCTCTGGGGCCAACGTCCTGACTTTC
TRBJ1-5 . TRBV19 . CASSIAKGSQPQHF TGTGCCAGTAGTATAGCGAAGGGTAGTCAGCCCCAGCATTTT
TRBJ2-3 . TRBV11-2 . CASSEQGADTQYF TGTGCCAGCAGCGAGCAAGGGGCAGATACGCAGTATTTT
TRBJ1-1 . TRBV10-1 once CASSEGGLTEAFF TGCGCCAGCAGTGAGGGGGGGTTGACTGAAGCTTTCTTT
TRBJ1-4 TRBD1 TRBV7-7 . CASSAQGEEGEKLFF TGTGCTAGCAGCGCCCAGGGGGAGGAGGGTGAAAAACTGTTTTTT
TRBJ2-7 . TRBV18 . CASSPQTGIYEQYF TGTGCCAGCTCACCACAGACGGGGATCTACGAGCAGTACTTC
TRBJ2-3 TRBD2 TRBV4-2 . CASSQPASGGSSTDTQYF TGTGCCAGCAGCCAGCCGGCTAGCGGGGGATCTAGCACAGATACGCAGTATTTT
TRBJ2-1 TRBD2 TRBV5-6 . CASSVTSGTKDNEQFF TGTGCCAGCAGCGTGACTAGCGGGACCAAGGATAATGAGCAGTTCTTC
TRBJ1-4 TRBD1 TRBV18 . CASSPGTGNEKLFF TGTGCCAGCTCCCCCGGGACAGGGAATGAAAAACTGTTTTTT
TRBJ2-1 . TRBV21-1 . CASSKATSGDNEQFF TGTGCCAGCAGCAAAGCTACTAGCGGTGACAATGAGCAGTTCTTC
TRBJ1-5 TRBD1 TRBV30 few CAWRGQGNQPQHF TGTGCCTGGAGGGGACAGGGCAATCAGCCCCAGCATTTT
TRBJ2-5 . TRBV4-3 . CASSQTGRETQYF TGCGCCAGCAGCCAAACAGGGAGGGAGACCCAGTACTTC
TRBJ1-4 . TRBV5-1 . CASSFSQGGNEKLFF TGCGCCAGCAGCTTCTCACAGGGTGGGAATGAAAAACTGTTTTTT
TRBJ1-6 . TRBV18 . CASSPLGAGTSDYNSPLHF TGTGCCAGCTCACCACTAGGGGCCGGGACCTCCGACTATAATTCACCCCTCCACTTT
TRBJ2-2 . TRBV7-7 once CASSSGLTGELFF TGTGCTAGCAGCAGTGGACTGACCGGGGAGCTGTTTTTT
TRBJ1-2 TRBD1 TRBV4-1 . CASSQAVAGQGANRYGYTF TGCGCCAGCAGCCAGGCGGTTGCGGGACAGGGGGCAAATAGGTATGGCTACACCTTC
TRBJ2-3 TRBD2 TRBV10-1 . CASSESRGGTDTQYF TGCGCCAGCAGTGAGTCGCGGGGGGGCACAGATACGCAGTATTTT
TRBJ2-2 TRBD2 TRBV5-1 once CASSRTSGPGTGELFF TGCGCCAGCAGCAGGACTAGCGGGCCGGGCACCGGGGAGCTGTTTTTT
TRBJ2-1 TRBD2 TRBV7-2 . CASSQAGTSANNEQFF TGTGCCAGCAGCCAAGCCGGGACTAGCGCGAACAATGAGCAGTTCTTC
TRBJ2-7 . TRBV19 . CASSIAKGHYEQYF TGTGCCAGTAGTATAGCCAAGGGGCACTACGAGCAGTACTTC
TRBJ1-1 . TRBV7-8 . CASSLRAQAEAFF TGTGCCAGCAGCCTGAGGGCACAAGCTGAAGCTTTCTTT
TRBJ1-1 TRBD1 TRBV7-2 few CASSLGTGISPNTEAFF TGTGCCAGCAGCTTAGGGACAGGGATATCGCCGAACACTGAAGCTTTCTTT
TRBJ1-3 TRBD1 TRBV6-5 . CASRRGVLGNTIYF TGTGCCAGCCGCAGGGGGGTATTAGGAAACACCATATATTTT
TRBJ1-1 . TRBV18 . CASSPGPEAFF TGTGCCAGCTCACCGGGGCCTGAAGCTTTCTTT
TRBJ2-3 TRBD2 TRBV30 . CAWSVTGSSGRVGYF TGTGCCTGGAGTGTAACGGGGTCTAGCGGGAGGGTTGGGTATTTT
TRBJ2-3 . TRBV5-6 . CASSWAGYTDTQYF TGTGCCAGCAGCTGGGCGGGGTACACAGATACGCAGTATTTT
TRBJ1-5 . TRBV2 . CASRGTSNQPQHF TGTGCCAGTAGAGGGACCAGCAATCAGCCCCAGCATTTT
TRBJ1-6 . TRBV27 . CASSYRFSYNSPLHF TGTGCCAGCAGTTACAGGTTTAGTTATAATTCACCCCTCCACTTT
TRBJ1-6 TRBD1 TRBV30 . CAWTTQGSSYNSPLHF TGTGCCTGGACTACACAGGGGAGCTCCTATAATTCACCCCTCCACTTT
TRBJ2-2 . TRBV7-8 . CASSIGGTGELFF TGTGCCAGCAGCATTGGGGGGACCGGGGAGCTGTTTTTT
TRBJ2-7 . TRBV5-1 . CASSLEAVSYEQYF TGCGCCAGCAGCTTGGAGGCGGTCTCCTACGAGCAGTACTTC
TRBJ1-5 . TRBV30 once CAWSRENFRGIPSNQPQHF TGTGCCTGGAGTCGGGAAAACTTCCGAGGGATCCCTAGCAATCAGCCCCAGCATTTT